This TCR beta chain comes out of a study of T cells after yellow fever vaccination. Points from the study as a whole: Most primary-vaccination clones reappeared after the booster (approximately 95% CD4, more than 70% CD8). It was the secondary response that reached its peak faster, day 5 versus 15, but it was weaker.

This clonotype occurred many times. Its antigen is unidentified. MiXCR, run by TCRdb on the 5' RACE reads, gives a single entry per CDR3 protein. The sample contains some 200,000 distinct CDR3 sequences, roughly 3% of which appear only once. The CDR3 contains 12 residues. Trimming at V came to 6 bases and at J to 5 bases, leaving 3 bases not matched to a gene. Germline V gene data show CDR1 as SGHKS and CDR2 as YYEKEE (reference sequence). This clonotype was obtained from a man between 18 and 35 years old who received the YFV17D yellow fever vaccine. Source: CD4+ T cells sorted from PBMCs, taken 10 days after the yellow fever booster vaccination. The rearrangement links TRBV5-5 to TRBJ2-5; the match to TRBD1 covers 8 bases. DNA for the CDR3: TGTGCCAGCACCTGGGACAGGGAGACCCAGTACTTC. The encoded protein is CASTWDRETQYF.